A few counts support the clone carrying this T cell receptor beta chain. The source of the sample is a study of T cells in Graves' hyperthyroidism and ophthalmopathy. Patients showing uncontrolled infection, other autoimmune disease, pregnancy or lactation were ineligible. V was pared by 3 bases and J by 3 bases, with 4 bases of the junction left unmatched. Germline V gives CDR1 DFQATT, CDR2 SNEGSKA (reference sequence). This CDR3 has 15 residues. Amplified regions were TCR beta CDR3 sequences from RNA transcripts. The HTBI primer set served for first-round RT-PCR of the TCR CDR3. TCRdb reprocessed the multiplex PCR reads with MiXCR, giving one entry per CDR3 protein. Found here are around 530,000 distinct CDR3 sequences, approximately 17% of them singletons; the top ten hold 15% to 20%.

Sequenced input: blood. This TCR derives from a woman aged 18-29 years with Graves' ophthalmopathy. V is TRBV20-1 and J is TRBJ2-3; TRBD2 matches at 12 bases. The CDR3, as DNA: TGCAGTGCTAGGGGTACTAGCGGGAGGACAGATACGCAGTATTTT. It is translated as CSARGTSGRTDTQYF.